Below, 22 T cell receptor beta chains from the same sample are listed, as sequenced in a study of cytomegalovirus exposure and HLA in healthy donors. PCR employed 60 Vbeta and 13 Jbeta primers. Here immunoSEQ multiplex PCR was the method, and the copy in TCRdb shows in-frame clones only, minus some. This table has under 150,000 clones, about 82% appearing once. The sequenced material came from PBMCs. The receptors shown here come from a boy younger than 18 in good health and CMV-seronegative.

The chain employs TRBV6-5 and TRBJ1-2; 7 positions agree with TRBD1. V dropped 6 bases and J dropped 5; count of bases not matched to a gene: 6. Germline lookup yields CDR1 MNHEY and CDR2 SVGAGI. This CDR3 contains 13 residues. CDR3 loop: CASRNRGLYGYTF. The CDR3 nucleotides are TGTGCCAGCAGAAACAGGGGCCTTTATGGCTACACCTTC.

The V gene is TRBV2, the J gene TRBJ2-1; TRBD2 matches 9 bases. V gave up 8 bases and J gave up 2 bases; unmatched junction bases: 4. The CDR3 is made up of 14 amino acids. CDR1 SNHLY and CDR2 FYNNEI come from the germline V gene. The CDR3: CASGRTSAYNEQFF. The CDR3 DNA reads as TGTGCCAGCGGGCGGACTAGCGCCTACAATGAGCAGTTCTTC.

The chain combines TRBV30 with TRBJ2-3; 10 bases are shared with TRBD2. CDR3 length: 15 amino acids. With 1 base clipped from V and 4 bases from J, the junction kept 5 bases outside the gene matches. Germline V gene data show CDR1 as GTSNPN and CDR2 as SVGIG (reference sequence). CDR3 in DNA: TGTGCCTGGAGTGGAAGCGGGAGGGGAGCAGATACGCAGTATTTT. It translates to CAWSGSGRGADTQYF.

This chain links TRBV7-9 with TRBJ1-4; the D is unclear. The germline V gene encodes CDR1 SEHNR and CDR2 FQNEAQ (reference sequence). With 0 bases removed from V and 8 bases from J, the gap between germline ends came to 4 bases. The CDR3 loop spans 12 amino acids. The CDR3, as DNA: TGTGCCAGCAGCTTAGCGCGGGAAAAACTGTTTTTT. Its translation: CASSLAREKLFF.

The rearrangement links TRBV7-8 to TRBJ2-4; 15 bases map to TRBD2. The CDR3 spans 18 residues. Germline CDR1 SGHVS, CDR2 FQNEAQ. Losses at the gene ends were 4 bases for V and 0 bases for J; bases not matched to a gene: 4. The CDR3 DNA follows: TGTGCCAGCAGCTCCGGACTAGCGGGAGGGCTAGCCAAAAACATTCAGTACTTC. Amino acids: CASSSGLAGGLAKNIQYF.

This clone was recorded only once. The rearrangement links TRBV6-5 to TRBJ2-7, with a tentative D call TRBD2 (6 bases). Trimming left V 8 bases short and J 7 bases short, with 15 bases between. The CDR3 runs 12 residues. Germline CDR1 and CDR2: MNHEY and SVGAGI. This chain's CDR3 is CASGRTSGEQYF. The CDR3 region has the DNA TGTGCCAGCGGGAGGACTTCGGGAGAGCAGTACTTC.

The chain has TRBV13 and TRBJ1-1, with no clear D. The CDR3 consists of 14 residues. Between the trimmed V and J ends, which lost 2 bases and 10 bases, there was a span of 17 bases. Germline CDR1 PRHDT, CDR2 FYEKMQ (reference sequence). The CDR3 reads CASSLIGRARGAFF. The CDR3 DNA sequence: TGTGCCAGCAGCTTAATAGGGCGCGCTCGGGGAGCTTTCTTT.

V usage is TRBV2 and J usage is TRBJ2-1, with 7 bases fitting TRBD1. Trimming at V came to 7 bases and at J to 8 bases, leaving 11 bases not matched to a gene. CDR1 SNHLY and CDR2 FYNNEI come from the germline V gene. This CDR3 has 14 residues. For the CDR3, the DNA is TGTGCCAGCATTCTAGGACAGGAAGGGGATGAGCAGTTCTTC. It is translated as CASILGQEGDEQFF.

The genes are TRBV2 and TRBJ2-7; D perhaps matches TRBD1 (6 bases). Trimming removed 5 bases from V and 4 bases from J, with 18 bases in between. Per germline, CDR1 SNHLY and CDR2 FYNNEI. This CDR3 comprises 15 residues. The CDR3 sequence: CASSIVRGAGYEQYF. CDR3 DNA sequence: TGTGCCAGCAGTATCGTCAGGGGAGCAGGGTACGAGCAGTACTTC. Filled out from reference TRBV2 and TRBJ2-7, the complete variable domain reads EPEVTQTPSHQVTQMGQEVILRCVPISNHLYFYWYRQILGQKVEFLVSFYNNEISEKSEIFDDQFSVERPDGSNFTLKIRSTKLEDSAMYFCASSIVRGAGYEQYFGPGTRLTVT.

V usage is TRBV29-1 and J usage is TRBJ2-1; TRBD2 agrees at 8 bases. V lost 7 bases, J lost 6 bases, and 11 bases stayed unmatched. The germline V gene has CDR1 SQVTM and CDR2 ANQGSEA. CDR3 size: 14 residues. CDR3 DNA sequence: TGCAGCGGTAGAGGAAGCGGGAGCCGCAATGAGCAGTTCTTC. Residues: CSGRGSGSRNEQFF.

The V and J genes are TRBV19 and TRBJ1-4; possible D gene TRBD1, 5 bases. The germline V gene has CDR1 LNHDA and CDR2 SQIVND (reference sequence). Deletions cut 3 bases from V and 5 bases from J, with 16 bases between. The CDR3 has 16 amino acids. Written as DNA, the CDR3 is TGTGCCAGTAGTATGGTTAGCCCGGGGGAGAATGAAAAACTGTTTTTT. Translated, it gives CASSMVSPGENEKLFF.

The chain joins TRBV7-2 to TRBJ1-6, with D maybe TRBD1 (6 bases). This CDR3 comprises 17 residues. Trimming left V 1 base short and J 0 bases short, with 10 bases between. CDR1 is SGHTA, CDR2 FQGNSA, per germline. The CDR3 spells CASSLDRTVSYNSPLHF. The CDR3 region has the DNA TGTGCCAGCAGCTTAGATCGGACAGTCTCCTATAATTCACCCCTCCACTTT.

The chain carries TRBV6-5 and TRBJ2-5; 9 nucleotides line up with TRBD1. The length of the CDR3 is 14 residues. J was trimmed by 5 bases and V by 6 bases; bases with no gene match: 7. Germline CDR1 reads MNHEY; CDR2 reads SVGAGI. The CDR3 coding sequence is TGTGCCAGCAGAAAGACCGGGACAGGGGAGACCCAGTACTTC. It yields the protein CASRKTGTGETQYF.

The chain carries TRBV27 and TRBJ2-3; weak D call: TRBD2 (5 bases). V lost 1 base and J lost 0, with 11 bases in between. CDR1 is MNHEY, CDR2 SMNVEV, per germline (reference sequence). The CDR3 is 16 residues long. As DNA, the CDR3 is TGTGCCAGCAGTTTATTTGCGAGCGGAAGCACAGATACGCAGTATTTT. Amino acids: CASSLFASGSTDTQYF.

This sequence joins TRBV6-1 and TRBJ2-5; D is ambiguous. The V end lost 4 bases, the J end lost 5 bases, and 8 bases lay between the germline ends. CDR1 is MNHNS and CDR2 is SASEGT in the germline V gene. The CDR3 has 12 amino acids. The CDR3 sequence is CASSAPGETQYF. The CDR3 bases are TGTGCCAGCAGTGCGCCTGGCGAGACCCAGTACTTC.

V gene TRBV10-3 combines with J gene TRBJ2-3; TRBD2 is a possible D gene (6 bases). The CDR3 consists of 15 residues. Trimming pared 0 bases from V and 5 bases from J, leaving 12 bases between. Germline loops: CDR1 ENHRY, CDR2 SYGVKD. The CDR3 sequence is CAISESGGNGDTQYF. DNA for the CDR3: TGTGCCATCAGTGAGTCGGGCGGGAATGGAGATACGCAGTATTTT.

The rearrangement joins TRBV30 to TRBJ1-3, with D unclear. Trimming left V 4 bases short and J 2 bases short, with 9 bases between. CDR1 GTSNPN and CDR2 SVGIG come from the germline V gene (reference sequence). The CDR3 has 13 residues. CDR3 DNA: TGTGCCTGGATGAGAGATACTGGAAACACCATATATTTT. It codes for CAWMRDTGNTIYF.

This chain connects TRBV7-2 to TRBJ1-5; D perhaps matches TRBD1 (6 bases). Germline-derived CDR1 and CDR2 are SGHTA and FQGNSA. The V and J ends lost 4 bases and 7 bases respectively, with 17 bases between them. The CDR3 loop spans 15 amino acids. The CDR3 DNA reads as TGTGCCAGCAGCTCTCCAACGGGGGGCTGGCAGCCCCAGCATTTT. It specifies CASSSPTGGWQPQHF.

The CDR3 sequence: CSARVGQGPYEQYF. The CDR3, as DNA: TGCAGCGCCAGGGTAGGTCAGGGGCCCTACGAGCAGTACTTC. The chain links TRBV29-1 to TRBJ2-7; perhaps TRBD1 as D (6 bases). The V gene's germline CDR1 is SQVTM and CDR2 ANQGSEA. V gave up 7 bases and J gave up 2 bases, with 18 bases separating them. This CDR3 has 14 amino acids.

In this sample, this clone turned up once. The chain carries TRBV6-1 and TRBJ2-7; D gene ambiguous. The ends were cut back, 11 bases at V and 0 bases at J, with 14 bases in the middle. Germline V gene sequence: CDR1 MNHNS, CDR2 SASEGT. This CDR3 is built from 13 residues. CDR3 in amino acids: CAARSRSSYEQYF. In DNA, the CDR3 is TGTGCCGCCCGAAGCAGGTCCTCCTACGAGCAGTACTTC.

This clone was observed once. This sequence joins TRBV5-1 and TRBJ2-2; TRBD2 matches at 10 bases. The CDR3 loop spans 16 amino acids. The V gene's germline CDR1 is SGHRS and CDR2 YFSETQ. The ends lost 5 bases at V and 0 bases at J; junction bases unmatched: 4. The CDR3 sequence: CASRTGLAANTGELFF. CDR3 in DNA: TGCGCCAGCAGAACCGGACTAGCGGCGAACACCGGGGAGCTGTTTTTT.

V usage is TRBV19 and J usage is TRBJ1-5; D gene unclear. This CDR3 has 15 amino acids. Germline-derived CDR1 and CDR2 are LNHDA and SQIVND (reference sequence). Trimming stripped 5 bases from V and 4 bases from J, with 15 bases between. The CDR3 here is CASSLGPNLNQPQHF. CDR3 nucleotide sequence: TGTGCCAGTAGTCTGGGCCCTAACTTAAATCAGCCCCAGCATTTT. The variable domain in full, with the rest retrieved from reference TRBV19 and TRBJ1-5, is DGGITQSPKYLFRKEGQNVTLSCEQNLNHDAMYWYRQDPGQGLRLIYYSQIVNDFQKGDIAEGYSVSREKKESFPLTVTSAQKNPTAFYLCASSLGPNLNQPQHFGDGTRLSIL.